Included here is one T cell receptor beta chain sequence, with context. The antigen is unknown. Sample treatment: 15 to 20 received Ad26.COV2.S at low or high dose, single or two shots; about 5 received placebo; per-sample allocation not given. Sampling was performed 63 days after the first vaccine or placebo injection. TCRdb keeps only in-frame clones here, not all; method: immunoSEQ multiplex PCR. The sample records around 300,000 clones, around 89% being singletons. This sample is drawn from a study of Ad26.COV2.S vaccination and SARS-CoV-2 variants. Study in general: Trial arm assignment for the donor was COV1001 Ad26.COV2.S. The study's findings and limits: Greater spike-specific TCR breadth was seen in vaccine recipients than in placebo recipients. Analytic work on TCR breadth and depth might have understated the full extent of total T cell responses. Substantial post-vaccination breadth of spike-specific CD8+ and CD4+ T cell responses was reported.

The CDR3 loop spans 17 amino acids. Germline lookup yields CDR1 SGHRS and CDR2 YFSETQ. Trimming at V came to 1 base and at J to 5 bases, leaving 10 bases not matched to a gene. The chain recombines TRBV5-1 with TRBJ2-3; 10 nucleotides line up with TRBD2. The TCR was taken from a person aged 18-65 years who received the Ad26.COV2.S COVID-19 vaccine or a placebo. The material was peripheral blood, obtained in a trial of Ad26.COV2.S vaccine versus placebo. The CDR3, as DNA: TGCGCCAGCAGCTTGAGGCCAGCGGGAGGGCCGAAAGATACGCAGTATTTT. It translates to CASSLRPAGGPKDTQYF.